This T cell receptor beta chain was observed in a study of shared clonotypes between healthy human individuals. The study separated CD4+ cells into CD45RA+ naive and CD45RA-negative memory subsets. In the case of this clone: Its antigen is not identified.

Study findings and constraints: It was anticipated that sequencing depth would influence how many clonotypes donors shared.

Trimming took off 2 bases at V and 6 bases at J, with 11 bases between the two ends. CDR3 length: 14 residues. CDR1 is MGHDK and CDR2 is SYGVNS in the germline V gene. Measured with immunoSEQ multiplex PCR; TCRdb has only the in-frame clones, and not every one. This table has some 2.4 million clones, 93% appearing once. The V and J genes are TRBV25-1 and TRBJ2-1; no reliable D call. Specimen: naive CD4+ T cells from PBMCs. The sample's subset: CD45RA+ positively selected. The sequence was obtained from a man younger than 35 in good health. Some clones in this sample may be carry-over from other donors' samples. The chain's CDR3 is CASSEMNSLNEQFF. DNA of the CDR3: TGTGCCAGCAGTGAAATGAACAGCCTCAATGAGCAGTTCTTC.